Each of the 2 T cell receptor beta chains below was sequenced from the same sample in a study of blood T cell repertoires in COVID-19. The data were produced by immunoSEQ multiplex PCR, yet TCRdb's version contains in-frame clones alone and is incomplete. The table shows 350,000 to 400,000 clones, with around 87% occurring only once. Material for sequencing was peripheral blood. These TCRs come from a man younger than 30 with active or convalescent COVID-19.

This chain uses TRBV29-1 with TRBJ1-1; 7 bases agree with TRBD1. Germline values: CDR1 SQVTM, CDR2 ANQGSEA. The V gene end was trimmed by 4 bases and the J gene end by 2 bases; junction bases not matched to a gene: 10. CDR3 length: 15 amino acids. DNA for the CDR3: TGCAGCGTTGGAGGGGGCGGTGTAGGCAACACTGAAGCTTTCTTT. It specifies CSVGGGGVGNTEAFF.

The chain combines TRBV19 with TRBJ2-1; D perhaps matches TRBD1 (7 bases). Per germline, CDR1 LNHDA and CDR2 SQIVND (reference sequence). Trimming shortened V by 2 bases and J by 4 bases, and 12 bases separated the two germline ends. The CDR3 has 15 residues. The CDR3 loop is CASSIQGEVYNEQFF. For the CDR3, the DNA is TGTGCCAGTAGTATACAGGGGGAGGTGTACAATGAGCAGTTCTTC.